This T cell receptor beta chain was identified in a study of beta chain features in type 1 diabetes. This clone appeared a few times. Its matching antigen is unknown. The CDR3 runs 14 residues. Germline-derived CDR1 and CDR2 are MNHEY and SMNVEV (reference sequence). The V gene lost 2 bases and the J gene lost 2 bases, with 7 bases spanning the gap. Investigators reverse transcribed all isolated RNA, so they sequenced expressed TCRB transcripts. The assay was immunoSEQ multiplex PCR, and TCRdb's table has in-frame clones only and misses some. There are 640,000 or so clones in the sample; over 12% occur only once, and roughly 0.04% lies in the top ten. Findings and caveats of the study: A moderate, significant TCRB CDR3 shortening appeared in type 1 diabetes across four CD4+ subsets.

The chain has TRBV27 and TRBJ2-1; a weak D match, TRBD2 (5 bases). The TCR was taken from a young man with type 1 diabetes. Sample: naive CD4+ T cells from blood. The CDR3 reads CASSLTGTYNEQFF. The DNA for the CDR3 is TGTGCCAGCAGTTTAACGGGAACCTACAATGAGCAGTTCTTC.